What follows are 2 T cell receptor beta chains derived from one specimen sequenced in a study of cytomegalovirus exposure and HLA in healthy donors. The PCR was carried out with 60 Vbeta primers and 13 Jbeta primers. The table came from immunoSEQ multiplex PCR; TCRdb's copy has only in-frame clones and leaves some out. The sample contains 150,000 to 200,000 clones, 80% to 85% of which appear only once. Sequencing used PBMCs. The receptors were sampled from a woman aged 45 to 65 in good health and CMV-seropositive.

This clone appeared a single time. This sequence joins TRBV28 and TRBJ2-3; D might be TRBD1 (6 bases). This CDR3 is 18 amino acids long. CDR1 is MDHEN and CDR2 is SYDVKM in the germline V gene. The V and J ends lost 3 bases and 1 base respectively, with 20 bases between them. The CDR3 reads CASSFSSGESLGTDTQYF. The CDR3 bases are TGTGCCAGCAGTTTCTCCTCAGGGGAGTCGCTGGGCACAGATACGCAGTATTTT.

The chain couples TRBV10-3 to TRBJ2-3; no firm D call. The germline V gene has CDR1 ENHRY and CDR2 SYGVKD. The CDR3 consists of 11 residues. With 11 bases removed from V and 6 bases from J, the gap between germline ends came to 12 bases. For the CDR3, the DNA is TGTGCCGTAAGAGCTAGGGATACGCAGTATTTT. Translation gives CAVRARDTQYF.